The 24 T cell receptor beta chains presented below share a single source sample, sequenced in a study of Ad26.COV2.S vaccination and SARS-CoV-2 variants. Profiled with immunoSEQ multiplex PCR; TCRdb holds only in-frame clones, not every one. The sample lists a few hundred thousand clones, about 87% occurring once. The treatment is: some 19 received Ad26.COV2.S at low or high dose, single or two shots; roughly 5 received placebo; per-sample allocation not given. It was on day 63 after the first vaccine or placebo injection that samples were taken. The sample here was peripheral blood, taken in a trial of Ad26.COV2.S vaccine versus placebo. The receptors come from a person between 18 and 65 years old who received the Ad26.COV2.S COVID-19 vaccine or a placebo.

The V and J genes are TRBV7-9 and TRBJ2-3, with 12 bases fitting TRBD2. CDR1 and CDR2 (germline): SEHNR, FQNEAQ (reference sequence). The V gene end was trimmed by 0 bases and the J gene end by 1 base; junction bases not matched to a gene: 5. This CDR3 is 18 amino acids long. In DNA, the CDR3 is TGTGCCAGCAGCTTAGCAGAACGACTAGCGGGAGGCACAGATACGCAGTATTTT. Encoded protein: CASSLAERLAGGTDTQYF.

The rearrangement uses TRBV18 and TRBJ2-7; a possible D gene is TRBD2 (5 bases). The V gene's germline CDR1 is KGHSH and CDR2 LQKENI. V was cut by 2 bases and J by 2 bases, with 13 bases left in between. The CDR3 covers 15 residues. The CDR3 region has the DNA TGTGCCAGCTCACCAAGGAGCGGCTCAACCTACGAGCAGTACTTC. Translating gives CASSPRSGSTYEQYF.

This clone appeared a single time. The chain has TRBV10-3 and TRBJ2-3, with D hard to call. Germline assignment: CDR1 ENHRY and CDR2 SYGVKD. CDR3 length: 15 residues. V was pared by 2 bases and J by 2 bases, with 11 bases between. The CDR3 is CAISERPAPTDTQYF. As DNA, the CDR3 is TGTGCCATCAGTGAGCGGCCTGCGCCCACAGATACGCAGTATTTT.

The chain couples TRBV10-2 to TRBJ2-6, with a possible D match to TRBD2 (5 bases). CDR1 is WSHSY, CDR2 SAAADI, per germline. Trimming took off 6 bases at V and 0 bases at J, with 9 bases between the two ends. The CDR3 consists of 15 residues. CDR3 amino acids: CASSGGTSGANVLTF. CDR3 coding DNA: TGCGCCAGCAGCGGAGGTACCTCTGGGGCCAACGTCCTGACTTTC.

V and J are TRBV4-1 and TRBJ2-7; possibly TRBD1 or TRBD2 for D (5 bases each). CDR3 length equals 15 residues. The V gene's germline CDR1 is MGHRA and CDR2 YSYEKL. Trimming pared 0 bases from V and 2 bases from J, leaving 11 bases between. The CDR3 region is CASSQEGDGPYEQYF. The CDR3 nucleotides are TGCGCCAGCAGCCAAGAAGGGGACGGACCCTACGAGCAGTACTTC.

The chain links TRBV23-1 to TRBJ1-5, with D possibly matching TRBD1 (6 bases). Being an ORF, TRBV23-1 has a function that is uncertain. Trimming cost V 0 bases and J 1 base, with 19 bases left between them. The CDR3 covers 19 residues. The CDR3 DNA follows: TGCGCCAGCAGTCAATCACGCCTACAGGGTAGGGTAAGCAATCAGCCCCAGCATTTT. It translates to CASSQSRLQGRVSNQPQHF.

The chain uses TRBV2 and TRBJ1-2; perhaps TRBD1 as D (6 bases). CDR1 is SNHLY, CDR2 FYNNEI, per germline. The V end lost 2 bases, the J end lost 5 bases, and 18 bases lay between the germline ends. The CDR3 runs to 16 residues. The CDR3 spells CASSETKNRVLYGYTF. The DNA of the CDR3 is TGTGCCAGCAGTGAAACGAAAAACAGGGTCCTATATGGCTACACCTTC.

The gene calls are TRBV20-1 and TRBJ1-2; D call uncertain. V dropped 6 bases and J dropped 7 bases, with 3 bases sitting between them. Germline values: CDR1 DFQATT, CDR2 SNEGSKA (reference sequence). The CDR3 consists of 8 residues. In nucleotides, the CDR3 is TGCAGTGCACCTGGCTACACCTTC. It yields the protein CSAPGYTF.

The chain employs TRBV2 and TRBJ2-1, with D perhaps TRBD1 (6 bases). The V end lost 7 bases, the J end lost 0 bases, and 19 bases lay between the germline ends. The CDR3 contains 17 residues. Germline V lookup: CDR1 SNHLY, CDR2 FYNNEI. The CDR3 DNA sequence: TGTGCCAGCAACATCGATAAGGACAGATCCTCCTACAATGAGCAGTTCTTC. It codes for CASNIDKDRSSYNEQFF.

This chain links TRBV4-3 with TRBJ1-1; perhaps TRBD1 as D (6 bases). The CDR3 consists of 14 residues. Trimming stripped 4 bases from V and 1 base from J, with 10 bases between. Germline CDR1 LGHNA, CDR2 YSLEER. The CDR3 protein is CASSPRGENTEAFF. The CDR3 region has the DNA TGCGCCAGCAGCCCCAGGGGTGAGAACACTGAAGCTTTCTTT.

The J gene is TRBJ1-3, the V gene TRBV18; D is uncertain. The V and J ends lost 3 bases and 0 bases respectively, with 12 bases between them. This CDR3 region has 16 residues. From germline, CDR1 is KGHSH and CDR2 LQKENI. The CDR3 sequence: CASSPQDPSSGNTIYF. In DNA, the CDR3 is TGTGCCAGCTCACCGCAAGACCCGAGCTCTGGAAACACCATATATTTT.

V is TRBV5-1 and J is TRBJ2-2; 13 nucleotides match TRBD2. The J segment lost 8 bases and the V segment lost 6 bases, leaving 10 bases of the junction unmatched. This CDR3 has 16 amino acids. CDR1 is SGHRS, CDR2 YFSETQ, per germline. CDR3 amino acids: CASTSGLAGAEGELFF. The CDR3 nucleotides read TGCGCCAGCACCTCAGGACTAGCGGGAGCCGAAGGGGAGCTGTTTTTT.

The chain carries TRBV7-9 and TRBJ1-2; D remains ambiguous. Germline CDR1 and CDR2: SEHNR and FQNEAQ (reference sequence). CDR3 size: 15 residues. V lost 5 bases and J lost 2, with 15 bases in between. CDR3 nucleotides: TGTGCCAGCAGCCCCGCGGGGATTCGAAACTATGGCTACACCTTC. Residues: CASSPAGIRNYGYTF.

The V and J genes are TRBV9 and TRBJ2-2, with 8 positions matching TRBD1. The CDR3 length is 16 residues. Per germline, CDR1 SGDLS and CDR2 YYNGEE. The trim removed 4 bases at V and 0 bases at J, leaving 5 bases unmatched. The CDR3 region is CASSPRTGTNTGELFF. The DNA for the CDR3 is TGTGCCAGCAGCCCTCGGACAGGGACGAACACCGGGGAGCTGTTTTTT.

The chain employs TRBV3-1 (or the pseudogene TRBV3-2) and TRBJ1-5, with TRBD1 as a possible D gene (5 bases). CDR1 LGHDT and CDR2 YNNKEL come from the germline V gene (reference sequence). V dropped 1 base and J dropped 3 bases, with 10 bases sitting between them. CDR3 length: 15 amino acids. Here the CDR3 reads CASSQAGTLNQPQHF. The CDR3 nucleotides are TGTGCCAGCAGCCAAGCCGGGACCCTCAATCAGCCCCAGCATTTT.

Regarding this clone: The identical CDR3 is also encoded by other nucleotide sequences in the sample. The chain combines TRBV7-2 with TRBJ2-3; D is uncertain. In germline, CDR1 is SGHTA, CDR2 FQGNSA. The CDR3 sequence is 12 residues long. Trimming pared 6 bases from V and 2 bases from J, leaving 6 bases between. The CDR3 nucleotides read TGTGCCAGCAGTCTTTCCACAGATACGCAGTATTTT. Encoded protein: CASSLSTDTQYF.

The chain carries TRBV5-1 and TRBJ2-5; D perhaps matches TRBD1 (5 bases). This CDR3 is built from 15 residues. With 2 bases removed from V and 4 bases from J, the gap between germline ends came to 15 bases. CDR1 is SGHRS and CDR2 is YFSETQ in the germline V gene. In DNA form, the CDR3 reads TGCGCCAGCAGCTTCGGGCAGGGTGCCCGAGAGACCCAGTACTTC. Translating it yields CASSFGQGARETQYF. Looking up the rest from reference TRBV5-1 and TRBJ2-5 gives the full variable domain: KAGVTQTPRYLIKTRGQQVTLSCSPISGHRSVSWYQQTPGQGLQFLFEYFSETQRNKGNFPGRFSGRQFSNSRSEMNVSTLELGDSALYLCASSFGQGARETQYFGPGTRLLVL.

The V gene is TRBV29-1, the J gene TRBJ1-4, with D possibly being TRBD1 (6 bases). Trimming took off 4 bases at V and 8 bases at J, with 14 bases between the two ends. CDR3 length: 13 amino acids. Germline CDR1 and CDR2: SQVTM and ANQGSEA. The CDR3 bases are TGCAGCGTTGGTGGGGGGGCAGGAGAAAAACTGTTTTTT. It yields the protein CSVGGGAGEKLFF.

The chain links TRBV19 to TRBJ2-3; TRBD2 aligns across 13 bases. CDR3 length: 17 amino acids. Germline loops: CDR1 LNHDA, CDR2 SQIVND (reference sequence). The V and J ends lost 5 bases and 5 bases, in that order; junction bases with no gene match: 10. The CDR3 nucleotides are TGTGCCAGTAGTGCACAACTAGCGGGGGGGCCCGAAGATACGCAGTATTTT. As protein: CASSAQLAGGPEDTQYF.

This rearrangement joins TRBV27 to TRBJ1-4; 9 nucleotides agree with TRBD1. The CDR3 totals 17 residues. The V segment lost 2 bases and the J segment 8 bases; nucleotides outside the gene matches: 12. CDR1 MNHEY and CDR2 SMNVEV come from the germline V gene (reference sequence). CDR3 in amino acids: CASSLKGQGSYEEKLFF. The CDR3 DNA is TGTGCCAGCAGTTTAAAGGGACAGGGATCGTACGAGGAAAAACTGTTTTTT.

The rearrangement joins TRBV18 to TRBJ1-2; 8 nucleotides align to TRBD1. Germline loops: CDR1 KGHSH, CDR2 LQKENI. The CDR3 sequence is 15 residues long. V trimming: 0 bases; J trimming: 7 bases; junction bases outside the gene matches: 7. This chain's CDR3 is CASSPPSQGAGGYTF. In DNA, the CDR3 is TGTGCCAGCTCACCACCGTCCCAGGGGGCGGGTGGCTACACCTTC.

This sequence joins TRBV19 and TRBJ1-5; the match to TRBD1 covers 7 bases. V was pared by 6 bases and J by 3 bases, with 2 bases of the junction left unmatched. CDR1 and CDR2 from the germline V gene are LNHDA and SQIVND (reference sequence). CDR3 length: 13 amino acids. CDR3 DNA sequence: TGTGCCAGTAGGGACAGGAACAATCAGCCCCAGCATTTT. This sequence encodes CASRDRNNQPQHF.

The genes are TRBV27 and TRBJ2-7; D call uncertain. The CDR3 is made up of 14 amino acids. Trimming cost V 3 bases and J 2 bases, with 11 bases left between them. Germline V gene data show CDR1 as MNHEY and CDR2 as SMNVEV (reference sequence). CDR3 amino acids: CASSLAAPPYEQYF. The CDR3 nucleotides read TGTGCCAGCAGTTTGGCCGCTCCCCCCTACGAGCAGTACTTC.

The chain couples TRBV10-2 to TRBJ2-1; TRBD2 agrees at 12 bases. Per the germline V gene, CDR1 is WSHSY and CDR2 is SAAADI. J was trimmed by 5 bases and V by 10 bases; bases with no gene match: 12. This CDR3 spans 16 amino acids. The CDR3 sequence: CAIKPGTSGYDNEQFF. The CDR3 DNA follows: TGCGCCATCAAACCCGGGACTAGCGGGTACGACAATGAGCAGTTCTTC.